This T cell receptor beta chain was sequenced for a study of response to subunit inactivated influenza vaccine. This CDR3 spans 17 amino acids. Trimming took 0 bases from V and 3 from J; bases not matched to a gene: 11. Each CDR3 protein is one row after TCRdb ran MiXCR on the RT-PCR reads. The table has about 580,000 distinct CDR3 sequences, about 14% seen once. This clonotype was counted between two and nine times. Its specificity is unknown. Study results and limitations: The authors offered the suggestion that each seasonal influenza vaccination recruits few new T cells.

Material: PBMCs from blood, obtained roughly 13 days after vaccination. The V gene is TRBV23-1, the J gene TRBJ2-7; 7 bases align to TRBD1. TRBV23-1 is an ORF for which the function is uncertain. This clonotype was obtained from a man in his fifties who received an inactivated influenza vaccine. CDR3 protein: CASSQSAGGRWIYEQYF. The CDR3 DNA reads as TGCGCCAGCAGTCAATCGGCAGGGGGAAGATGGATCTACGAGCAGTACTTC.